Listed here are 28 T cell receptor beta chains from one sample, sequenced in a study of cytomegalovirus exposure and HLA in healthy donors. Sequencing used immunoSEQ multiplex PCR; TCRdb keeps in-frame clones, though not all of them. The sample shows some 140,000 clones, 84% of them seen only once. Sequenced sample: PBMCs. Every receptor here comes from a woman in her thirties in good health and CMV-seronegative.

This rearrangement joins TRBV18 to TRBJ2-7; D gene uncertain. The CDR3 spans 16 residues. Trimming shortened V by 6 bases and J by 1 base, and 19 bases separated the two germline ends. Germline CDR1 KGHSH, CDR2 LQKENI. CDR3 DNA: TGTGCCAGCTCGCCCACCAGTGGTTCTTCATCCTACGAGCAGTACTTC. Amino acids: CASSPTSGSSSYEQYF.

This clone was detected once. The chain is built from TRBV2 and TRBJ2-1, with 8 bases aligning to TRBD1. Germline CDR1 is SNHLY and CDR2 is FYNNEI. The CDR3 contains 15 residues. J lost 3 bases, V lost 5 bases, and 6 bases had no gene match. The CDR3 loop is CASSQNRGYYNEQFF. The CDR3 DNA sequence: TGTGCCAGCAGTCAGAACAGGGGGTACTACAATGAGCAGTTCTTC.

This chain connects TRBV14 to TRBJ2-6, with D hard to call. The CDR3 loop spans 16 amino acids. V lost 4 bases and J lost 0, with 10 bases in between. Per germline, CDR1 SGHDN and CDR2 FVKESK. The CDR3 reads CASSRLADSGANVLTF. In DNA, the CDR3 is TGTGCCAGCAGCCGGTTGGCAGACTCTGGGGCCAACGTCCTGACTTTC. Filled out from reference TRBV14 and TRBJ2-6, the complete variable domain reads EAGVTQFPSHSVIEKGQTVTLRCDPISGHDNLYWYRRVMGKEIKFLLHFVKESKQDESGMPNNRFLAERTGGTYSTLKVQPAELEDSGVYFCASSRLADSGANVLTFGAGSRLTVL.

This clone was detected only once. V gene TRBV7-2 combines with J gene TRBJ1-1; D unclear. CDR1 SGHTA and CDR2 FQGNSA come from the germline V gene. V shed 5 bases and J shed 3 bases, with 10 bases lying between them. The CDR3 has 13 residues. The CDR3 sequence: CASSNKRDTEAFF. The CDR3 DNA sequence: TGTGCCAGCAGCAATAAACGGGACACTGAAGCTTTCTTT. Variable domain in full (rest from reference TRBV7-2 and TRBJ1-1): GAGVSQSPSNKVTEKGKDVELRCDPISGHTALYWYRQSLGQGLEFLIYFQGNSAPDKSGLPSDRFSAERTGGSVSTLTIQRTQQEDSAVYLCASSNKRDTEAFFGQGTRLTVV.

V is TRBV7-9 and J is TRBJ2-3; 9 nucleotides line up with TRBD1. Germline V gene sequence: CDR1 SEHNR, CDR2 FQNEAQ (reference sequence). CDR3 length: 15 amino acids. V shed 1 base and J 2 bases; nucleotides not matched to a gene: 1. The CDR3 DNA is TGTGCCAGCAGCTTAGGGGACAGGGACACAGATACGCAGTATTTT. The encoded protein is CASSLGDRDTDTQYF.

This chain joins TRBV2 and TRBJ2-7, with 7 bases matching TRBD2. The CDR3 length is 13 residues. The ends lost 9 bases at V and 8 bases at J; junction bases unmatched: 13. Germline V gives CDR1 SNHLY, CDR2 FYNNEI. The CDR3 here is CASTPGGGLKQYF. The DNA for the CDR3 is TGTGCCAGTACCCCTGGGGGGGGTCTCAAGCAGTACTTC.

The chain combines TRBV2 with TRBJ2-2; 8 positions agree with TRBD2. The junction had 14 bases not matched to a gene; V was cut back by 7 bases and J by 4 bases. The CDR3 length is 17 residues. Germline V gene data show CDR1 as SNHLY and CDR2 as FYNNEI. Here the CDR3 reads CASKQRGRLTSTGELFF. CDR3 DNA sequence: TGTGCCAGCAAGCAGCGGGGGCGCTTGACTTCCACCGGGGAGCTGTTTTTT.

The chain has TRBV28 and TRBJ1-5; a possible D gene is TRBD1 (5 bases). The V gene lost 5 bases and the J gene lost 7 bases, with 15 bases spanning the gap. Germline V gene data show CDR1 as MDHEN and CDR2 as SYDVKM. The CDR3 runs to 14 residues. CDR3 loop: CASSPPGGRQPQHF. CDR3 nucleotides: TGTGCCAGCAGTCCCCCTGGGGGGAGGCAGCCCCAGCATTTT.

The V call is TRBV7-8, the J call TRBJ2-3, with a tentative D call TRBD2 (5 bases). The CDR3 totals 14 residues. Per the germline V gene, CDR1 is SGHVS and CDR2 is FQNEAQ. Deletions cut 5 bases from V and 2 bases from J, with 11 bases between. The CDR3 nucleotides are TGTGCCAGCAGCAAGTCGGGGTACACAGATACGCAGTATTTT. Translated: CASSKSGYTDTQYF. Based on the CDR3 plus reference TRBV7-8 and TRBJ2-3, the full variable domain is GAGVSQSPRYKVAKRGQDVALRCDPISGHVSLFWYQQALGQGPEFLTYFQNEAQLDKSGLPSDRFFAERPEGSVSTLKIQRTQQEDSAVYLCASSKSGYTDTQYFGPGTRLTVL.

The sample holds a few counts of this clone. This chain joins TRBV4-1 and TRBJ1-1, with TRBD1 matching over 9 bases. Trimming cost V 2 bases and J 4 bases; bases outside gene matches: 5. CDR3 length: 15 amino acids. Germline loops: CDR1 MGHRA, CDR2 YSYEKL. CDR3 amino acids: CASSQQQGAGTEAFF. The DNA of the CDR3 is TGCGCCAGCAGCCAACAACAGGGGGCAGGCACTGAAGCTTTCTTT.

The rearrangement links TRBV4-1 to TRBJ2-5; TRBD1 agrees at 10 bases. J was trimmed by 6 bases and V by 0 bases; bases with no gene match: 4. The germline V gene encodes CDR1 MGHRA and CDR2 YSYEKL. This CDR3 is 15 amino acids long. The CDR3 nucleotides read TGCGCCAGCAGCCAAGATTCGGGACAGGGGAAGACCCAGTACTTC. It yields the protein CASSQDSGQGKTQYF.

The chain combines TRBV15 with TRBJ2-1; 11 bases map to TRBD1. Per the germline V gene, CDR1 is LNHNV and CDR2 is YYDKDF (reference sequence). CDR3 length: 17 residues. V shed 3 bases and J 0 bases; nucleotides not matched to a gene: 4. The CDR3 protein is CATSRAGQGASYNEQFF. CDR3 DNA: TGTGCCACCAGCAGGGCAGGACAGGGGGCCTCCTACAATGAGCAGTTCTTC.

The chain recombines TRBV15 with TRBJ2-3, with a tentative D call TRBD1 (8 bases). The CDR3 covers 15 residues. The germline gives CDR1 LNHNV, CDR2 YYDKDF (reference sequence). Trimming pared 5 bases from V and 3 bases from J, leaving 15 bases between. The CDR3 DNA is TGTGCCACCAGCGGACAGGGAGGGATGACAGATACGCAGTATTTT. It specifies CATSGQGGMTDTQYF. Filled out from reference TRBV15 and TRBJ2-3, the complete variable domain reads DAMVIQNPRYQVTQFGKPVTLSCSQTLNHNVMYWYQQKSSQAPKLLFHYYDKDFNNEADTPDNFQSRRPNTSFCFLDIRSPGLGDTAMYLCATSGQGGMTDTQYFGPGTRLTVL.

J is TRBJ2-5 and V is TRBV15; a weak D match, TRBD2 (7 bases). The length of the CDR3 is 15 residues. Germline-derived CDR1 and CDR2 are LNHNV and YYDKDF (reference sequence). Trimming stripped 1 base from V and 5 bases from J, with 14 bases between. The CDR3 region is CATSRVGGGRETQYF. CDR3 nucleotides: TGTGCCACCAGCAGAGTAGGGGGGGGCAGGGAGACCCAGTACTTC.

The chain is built from TRBV5-8 and TRBJ1-5, with D possibly TRBD1 on 6 matching bases. Germline values: CDR1 SGHTS, CDR2 YDEGEE. CDR3 size: 14 residues. Between the trimmed V and J ends, which lost 4 bases and 0 bases, there was a span of 8 bases. The CDR3 region is CASSMTGSNQPQHF. The CDR3 DNA follows: TGTGCCAGCAGCATGACAGGTAGCAATCAGCCCCAGCATTTT.

This chain joins TRBV9 and TRBJ2-1; D may be TRBD1 (6 bases). Germline V gives CDR1 SGDLS, CDR2 YYNGEE. Trimming cost V 5 bases and J 7 bases, with 25 bases left between them. This CDR3 has 17 amino acids. The CDR3 sequence: CASRAHPGTHGANEQFF. The CDR3 DNA follows: TGTGCCAGCAGAGCCCATCCCGGGACACATGGGGCGAATGAGCAGTTCTTC.

The chain is built from TRBV4-3 and TRBJ1-1; unclear D gene. The CDR3 has 16 amino acids. V was trimmed by 0 bases and J by 4 bases, leaving 15 bases between them. CDR1 is LGHNA and CDR2 is YSLEER in the germline V gene. CDR3 DNA sequence: TGCGCCAGCAGCCAAGAGGTAGAAAGGCGAGGCACTGAAGCTTTCTTT. Encoded protein: CASSQEVERRGTEAFF.

The V and J genes are TRBV18 and TRBJ1-2; no clear D gene. The CDR3 totals 15 residues. The germline gives CDR1 KGHSH, CDR2 LQKENI. Trimming stripped 1 base from V and 6 bases from J, with 15 bases between. CDR3 sequence (DNA): TGTGCCAGCTCACCACAGGGAGGGTTGCTTGATGGCTACACCTTC. Translated: CASSPQGGLLDGYTF.

V is TRBV19 and J is TRBJ1-2; 7 bases are shared with TRBD1. The V gene's germline CDR1 is LNHDA and CDR2 SQIVND (reference sequence). This CDR3 comprises 15 residues. V was clipped by 5 bases and J by 2 bases; unmatched bases: 8. The CDR3 spells CASSFTRTGNYGYTF. CDR3 DNA: TGTGCCAGTAGTTTCACTAGGACAGGCAACTATGGCTACACCTTC.

The chain employs TRBV7-9 and TRBJ1-1, with D maybe TRBD1 (6 bases). The V end lost 2 bases, the J end lost 2 bases, and 9 bases lay between the germline ends. Per germline, CDR1 SEHNR and CDR2 FQNEAQ (reference sequence). The CDR3 is 14 amino acids. The CDR3 is CASSLLRGNTEAFF. CDR3 coding DNA: TGTGCCAGCAGCTTACTCAGGGGAAACACTGAAGCTTTCTTT.

The rearrangement joins TRBV6-1 to TRBJ1-2; TRBD1 might be the D (5 bases). The CDR3 loop spans 14 amino acids. From germline, CDR1 is MNHNS and CDR2 SASEGT. The V end was cut by 6 bases, the J end by 14 bases, with 25 bases between. The CDR3, as DNA: TGTGCCAGCAGACACTTCCAGGGTAAATGGGTGTCAACCTTC. Its protein product is CASRHFQGKWVSTF.

The chain combines TRBV5-1 with TRBJ2-7, with TRBD1 matching 10 bases. This CDR3 region has 15 residues. Germline lookup yields CDR1 SGHRS and CDR2 YFSETQ. The V and J ends lost 5 bases and 0 bases, in that order; junction bases with no gene match: 5. CDR3 sequence (DNA): TGCGCCAGCAGTTCCCGGACAGGGGGCTCCTACGAGCAGTACTTC. Protein sequence: CASSSRTGGSYEQYF.

The chain recombines TRBV9 with TRBJ1-3, with 7 bases identical to TRBD1. V lost 3 bases and J lost 2; bases outside the gene matches: 8. The CDR3 spans 16 residues. Germline loops: CDR1 SGDLS, CDR2 YYNGEE. The CDR3 sequence: CASSAPGGRAGNTIYF. In DNA form, the CDR3 reads TGTGCCAGCAGCGCCCCAGGGGGAAGGGCTGGAAACACCATATATTTT.

This chain joins TRBV2 and TRBJ2-7, with 11 positions matching TRBD2. CDR1 and CDR2 from the germline V gene are SNHLY and FYNNEI. The length of the CDR3 is 14 residues. V was pared by 4 bases and J by 7 bases, with 6 bases of the junction left unmatched. The CDR3 DNA is TGTGCCAGCAGTGGGCGACTAGCGGGGAGGGAGCAGTACTTC. This sequence encodes CASSGRLAGREQYF.

This CDR3 is CASSSMDGEPQYF. The CDR3 DNA reads TGTGCCAGCAGCTCCATGGACGGGGAGCCACAGTACTTC. The V gene is TRBV11-3, the J gene TRBJ2-7, with D perhaps TRBD2 (5 bases). The germline CDR1 and CDR2 sequences are SGHNT and YENEEA. Trimming shortened V by 4 bases and J by 10 bases, and 17 bases separated the two germline ends. The length of the CDR3 is 13 residues.

The chain combines TRBV2 with TRBJ2-3; 12 bases agree with TRBD2. The CDR3 has 18 amino acids. CDR1 is SNHLY, CDR2 FYNNEI, per germline. Trimming cost V 1 base and J 5 bases; bases outside gene matches: 10. This chain's CDR3 is CASSEVSLAGGLIDTQYF. CDR3 in DNA: TGTGCCAGCAGTGAAGTCTCCCTAGCGGGGGGGCTAATAGATACGCAGTATTTT.

The rearrangement links TRBV7-3 to TRBJ1-2, with 9 bases aligning to TRBD1. The CDR3 has 13 amino acids. Germline values: CDR1 SGHTA, CDR2 FQGTGA. The V segment lost 6 bases and the J segment 10 bases; nucleotides outside the gene matches: 9. In nucleotides, the CDR3 is TGTGCCAGCAGGTCCGGGACAGGGCAACCCTACACCTTC. It is translated as CASRSGTGQPYTF.

Details on this clone: Additional DNA sequences in this sample encode the identical CDR3. The V gene is TRBV9, the J gene TRBJ2-5; possible D gene TRBD1, 6 bases. Germline-derived CDR1 and CDR2 are SGDLS and YYNGEE. This CDR3 comprises 14 residues. Trimming pared 1 base from V and 5 bases from J, leaving 12 bases between. CDR3 nucleotide sequence: TGTGCCAGCAGCGTAAGTGGGGGCCGGGAGACCCAGTACTTC. Its translation: CASSVSGGRETQYF. The variable domain in full, with the rest retrieved from reference TRBV9 and TRBJ2-5, is DSGVTQTPKHLITATGQRVTLRCSPRSGDLSVYWYQQSLDQGLQFLIQYYNGEERAKGNILERFSAQQFPDLHSELNLSSLELGDSALYFCASSVSGGRETQYFGPGTRLLVL.